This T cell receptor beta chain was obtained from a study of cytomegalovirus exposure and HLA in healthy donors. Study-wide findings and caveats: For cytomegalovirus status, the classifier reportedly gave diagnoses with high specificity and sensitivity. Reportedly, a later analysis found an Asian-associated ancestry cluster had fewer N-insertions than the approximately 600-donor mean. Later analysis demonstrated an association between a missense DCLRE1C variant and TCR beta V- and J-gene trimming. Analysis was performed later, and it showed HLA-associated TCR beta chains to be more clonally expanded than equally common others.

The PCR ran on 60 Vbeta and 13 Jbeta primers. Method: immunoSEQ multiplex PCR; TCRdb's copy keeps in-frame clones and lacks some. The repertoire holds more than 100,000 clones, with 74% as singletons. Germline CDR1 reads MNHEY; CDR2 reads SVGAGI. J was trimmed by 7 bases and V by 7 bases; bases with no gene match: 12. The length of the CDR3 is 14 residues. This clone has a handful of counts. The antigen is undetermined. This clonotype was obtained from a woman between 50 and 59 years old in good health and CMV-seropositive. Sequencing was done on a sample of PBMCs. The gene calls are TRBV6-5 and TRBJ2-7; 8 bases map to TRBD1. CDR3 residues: CASNTPGQVREQYF. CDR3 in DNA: TGTGCCAGCAATACTCCGGGACAGGTACGAGAGCAGTACTTC.